The rows below give T cell receptor beta chains drawn from one sample of a study of beta chain features in type 1 diabetes. Profiled with immunoSEQ multiplex PCR; TCRdb holds only in-frame clones, not every one. The sample shows approximately 270,000 clones, 14% of them seen only once. What was sequenced was naive CD4+ T cells from blood. The receptor source for this set is a man aged 25 to 40 with type 1 diabetes. Both conserved end residues are part of each CDR3. A D gene is named only where the DNA matches it firmly. Rows may omit the clone size; those that give it use once, few, many or a size class.

d_call: TRBD1
j_call: TRBJ2-7
v_call: TRBV7-2
clone_size: -
cdr3_aa: CASSDRQGAYEQYF
cdr3_nt: TGTGCCAGCAGCGACCGACAGGGTGCCTACGAGCAGTACTTC

d_call: -
j_call: TRBJ1-1
v_call: TRBV7-9
clone_size: -
cdr3_aa: CASRPFEGGTEAFF
cdr3_nt: TGTGCCAGCAGACCATTTGAGGGGGGGACTGAAGCTTTCTTT

d_call: TRBD1
j_call: TRBJ2-7
v_call: TRBV10-3
clone_size: -
cdr3_aa: CAISDPQGNPKGRQYF
cdr3_nt: TGTGCCATCAGTGACCCACAGGGGAACCCTAAGGGCCGGCAGTACTTC

d_call: TRBD2
j_call: TRBJ2-1
v_call: TRBV5-1
clone_size: few
cdr3_aa: CASSSLAGANNEQFF
cdr3_nt: TGCGCCAGCAGTTCTCTAGCGGGAGCAAACAATGAGCAGTTCTTC

d_call: TRBD1
j_call: TRBJ2-7
v_call: TRBV18
clone_size: -
cdr3_aa: CASSTGNYEQYF
cdr3_nt: TGTGCCAGCTCGACAGGGAACTACGAGCAGTACTTC

d_call: TRBD2
j_call: TRBJ2-1
v_call: TRBV23-1
clone_size: many
cdr3_aa: CADTSRTRVNECFF
cdr3_nt: TGCGCGGACACAAGCAGGACTAGGGTCAATGAGTGTTTCTTC

d_call: -
j_call: TRBJ2-1
v_call: TRBV2
clone_size: -
cdr3_aa: CASSSGEGYNEQFF
cdr3_nt: TGTGCCAGCAGTTCCGGGGAAGGTTACAATGAGCAGTTCTTC

d_call: -
j_call: TRBJ1-1
v_call: TRBV9
clone_size: few
cdr3_aa: CASSSTTLNTEAFF
cdr3_nt: TGTGCCAGCAGCAGCACCACGTTGAACACTGAAGCTTTCTTT

d_call: TRBD1
j_call: TRBJ1-1
v_call: TRBV6-1
clone_size: -
cdr3_aa: CASRQGRGTEAFF
cdr3_nt: TGTGCCAGCCGACAGGGGCGGGGCACTGAAGCTTTCTTT

d_call: TRBD2
j_call: TRBJ2-1
v_call: TRBV5-1
clone_size: few
cdr3_aa: CASREKVAGDNEQFF
cdr3_nt: TGCGCCAGCAGGGAGAAGGTAGCGGGGGACAATGAGCAGTTCTTC

d_call: -
j_call: TRBJ2-3
v_call: TRBV2
clone_size: few
cdr3_aa: CASSLTLSTDTQYF
cdr3_nt: TGTGCCAGCAGCCTGACTCTTAGCACAGATACGCAGTATTTT